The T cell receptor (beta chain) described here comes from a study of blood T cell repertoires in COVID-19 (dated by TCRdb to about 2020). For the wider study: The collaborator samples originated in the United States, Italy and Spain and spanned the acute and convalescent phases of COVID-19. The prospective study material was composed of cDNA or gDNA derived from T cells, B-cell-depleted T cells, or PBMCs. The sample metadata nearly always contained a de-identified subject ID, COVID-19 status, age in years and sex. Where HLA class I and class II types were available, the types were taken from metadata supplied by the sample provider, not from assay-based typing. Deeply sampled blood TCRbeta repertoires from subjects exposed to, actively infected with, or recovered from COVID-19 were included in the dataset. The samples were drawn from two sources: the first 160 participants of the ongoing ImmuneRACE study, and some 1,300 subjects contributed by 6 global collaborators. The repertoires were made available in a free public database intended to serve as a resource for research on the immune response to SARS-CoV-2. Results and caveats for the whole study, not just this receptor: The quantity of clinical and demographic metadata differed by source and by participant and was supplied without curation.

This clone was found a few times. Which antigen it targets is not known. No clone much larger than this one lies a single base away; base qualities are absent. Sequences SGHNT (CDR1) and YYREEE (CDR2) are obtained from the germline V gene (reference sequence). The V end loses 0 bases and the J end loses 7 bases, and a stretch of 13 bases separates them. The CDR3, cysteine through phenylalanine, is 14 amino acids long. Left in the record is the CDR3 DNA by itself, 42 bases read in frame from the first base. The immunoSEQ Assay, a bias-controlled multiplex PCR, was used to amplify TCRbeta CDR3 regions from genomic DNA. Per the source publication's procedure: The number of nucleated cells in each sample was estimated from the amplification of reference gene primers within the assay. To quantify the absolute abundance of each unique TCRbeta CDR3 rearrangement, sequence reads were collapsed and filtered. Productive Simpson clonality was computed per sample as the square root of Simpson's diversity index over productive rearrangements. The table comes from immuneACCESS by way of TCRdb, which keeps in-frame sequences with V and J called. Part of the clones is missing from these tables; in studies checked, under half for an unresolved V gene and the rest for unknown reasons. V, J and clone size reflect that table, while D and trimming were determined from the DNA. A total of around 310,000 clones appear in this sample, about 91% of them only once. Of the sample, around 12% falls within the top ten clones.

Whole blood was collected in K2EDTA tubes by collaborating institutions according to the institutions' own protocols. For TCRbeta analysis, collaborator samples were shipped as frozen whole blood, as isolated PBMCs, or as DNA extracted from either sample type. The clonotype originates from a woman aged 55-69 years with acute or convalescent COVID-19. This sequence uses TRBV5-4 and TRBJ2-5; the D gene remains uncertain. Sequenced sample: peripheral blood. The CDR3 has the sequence CASSLDATPGTQYF. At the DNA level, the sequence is TGTGCCAGCAGCTTGGATGCGACTCCCGGGACCCAGTACTTC. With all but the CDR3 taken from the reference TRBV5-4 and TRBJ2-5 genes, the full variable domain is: ETGVTQSPTHLIKTRGQQVTLRCSSQSGHNTVSWYQQALGQGPQFIFQYYREEENGRGNFPPRFSGLQFPNYSSELNVNALELDDSALYLCASSLDATPGTQYFGPGTRLLVL.